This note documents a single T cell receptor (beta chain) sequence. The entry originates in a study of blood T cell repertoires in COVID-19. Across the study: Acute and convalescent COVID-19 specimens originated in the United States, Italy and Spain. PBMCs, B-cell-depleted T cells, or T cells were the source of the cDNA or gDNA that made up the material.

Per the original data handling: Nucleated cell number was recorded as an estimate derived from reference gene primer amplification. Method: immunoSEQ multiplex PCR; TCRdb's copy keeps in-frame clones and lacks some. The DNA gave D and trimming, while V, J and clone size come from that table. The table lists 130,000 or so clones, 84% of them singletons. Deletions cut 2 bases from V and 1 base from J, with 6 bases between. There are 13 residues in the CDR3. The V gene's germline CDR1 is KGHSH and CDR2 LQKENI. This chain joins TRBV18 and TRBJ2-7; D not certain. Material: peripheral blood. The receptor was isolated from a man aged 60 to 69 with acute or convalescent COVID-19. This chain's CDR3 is CASSPTGSYEQYF. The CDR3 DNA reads TGTGCCAGCTCACCAACGGGTTCCTACGAGCAGTACTTC. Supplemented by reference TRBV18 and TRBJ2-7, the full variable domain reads NAGVMQNPRHLVRRRGQEARLRCSPMKGHSHVYWYRQLPEEGLKFMVYLQKENIIDESGMPKERFSAEFPKEGPSILRIQQVVRGDSAAYFCASSPTGSYEQYFGPGTRLTVT.